These 12 T cell receptor beta chains were sequenced from one sample in a study of T cell responses to AZD1222 COVID-19 vaccine. The repertoire was sequenced with immunoSEQ multiplex PCR; TCRdb's copy has only in-frame clones and lacks some. The sample yields some 150,000 clones, about 87% seen once. The sequencing used peripheral blood, collected on day 0 of AZD1222 vaccination. These receptors all stem from an adult in good health.

The chain recombines TRBV10-3 with TRBJ1-1; D gene unclear. CDR1 is ENHRY and CDR2 is SYGVKD in the germline V gene. This CDR3 spans 13 amino acids. V was clipped by 6 bases and J by 1 base, with 9 bases between them. The CDR3 nucleotides read TGTGCCATCAGACTAAAGGGGAACACTGAAGCTTTCTTT. Translated, it gives CAIRLKGNTEAFF.

This chain joins TRBV10-3 and TRBJ1-2; D not certain. Trimming removed 10 bases from V and 8 bases from J, with 17 bases in between. CDR1 is ENHRY and CDR2 is SYGVKD in the germline V gene. CDR3 length equals 12 residues. The CDR3 protein is CATLTGNEGYTF. The CDR3 nucleotides are TGTGCCACCCTAACGGGAAATGAAGGCTACACCTTC.

The V and J genes are TRBV7-6 and TRBJ2-5, with TRBD2 matching over 13 bases. From germline, CDR1 is SGHVS and CDR2 FNYEAQ. The V segment lost 5 bases and the J segment 1 base; nucleotides outside the gene matches: 10. CDR3 size: 18 residues. The CDR3 bases are TGTGCCAGCAGCCGGGGGGGGACTAGCGGGACGGTCCAAGAGACCCAGTACTTC. It translates to CASSRGGTSGTVQETQYF.

The rearrangement joins TRBV9 to TRBJ2-7, with 7 bases fitting TRBD2. The CDR3 runs 15 residues. CDR1 and CDR2 from the germline V gene are SGDLS and YYNGEE. V lost 4 bases to trimming and J lost 2 bases; unmatched junction nucleotides: 9. Here the CDR3 DNA reads TGTGCCAGCAGCCCCCACGGGGCGGGGGCCTACGAGCAGTACTTC. Protein sequence: CASSPHGAGAYEQYF.

The chain employs TRBV7-9 and TRBJ2-7; D might be TRBD2 (6 bases). CDR1 is SEHNR, CDR2 FQNEAQ, per germline (reference sequence). V lost 5 bases and J lost 6, with 20 bases in between. This CDR3 is built from 15 residues. This CDR3 is CASSTIKGTEAEQYF. The CDR3 bases are TGTGCCAGCAGCACCATTAAGGGGACTGAAGCCGAGCAGTACTTC.

The chain links TRBV11-2 to TRBJ2-3; weak D call: TRBD1 (5 bases). CDR1 is SGHAT and CDR2 is FQNNGV in the germline V gene. Between the trimmed V and J ends, which lost 1 base and 0 bases, there was a span of 14 bases. The CDR3 is 17 amino acids. This chain's CDR3 is CASSLGAGWGSTDTQYF. The CDR3 coding sequence is TGTGCCAGCAGCTTAGGGGCAGGGTGGGGTAGCACAGATACGCAGTATTTT. The full variable domain, completed using reference TRBV11-2 and TRBJ2-3, is EAGVAQSPRYKIIEKRQSVAFWCNPISGHATLYWYQQILGQGPKLLIQFQNNGVVDDSQLPKDRFSAERLKGVDSTLKIQPAKLEDSAVYLCASSLGAGWGSTDTQYFGPGTRLTVL.

The V gene is TRBV5-4, the J gene TRBJ1-1, with D unclear. The V gene's germline CDR1 is SGHNT and CDR2 YYREEE (reference sequence). CDR3 length: 13 amino acids. V shed 3 bases and J shed 1 base, with 7 bases lying between them. The CDR3 region is CASSSLGNTEAFF. In DNA, the CDR3 is TGTGCCAGCAGCTCGTTGGGGAACACTGAAGCTTTCTTT.

The rearrangement joins TRBV9 to TRBJ1-1; D might be TRBD1 (5 bases). The CDR3 is 13 amino acids. Germline V gives CDR1 SGDLS, CDR2 YYNGEE. V was clipped by 3 bases and J by 3 bases, with 9 bases between them. The CDR3 loop reads CASSGDSYTEAFF. The CDR3 DNA follows: TGTGCCAGCAGCGGAGACAGTTACACTGAAGCTTTCTTT.

The V gene is TRBV6-5, the J gene TRBJ2-5, with 9 nucleotides matching TRBD2. This CDR3 comprises 15 residues. The junction had 5 bases not matched to a gene; V was cut back by 1 base and J by 5 bases. In germline, CDR1 is MNHEY, CDR2 SVGAGI. The CDR3 DNA follows: TGTGCCAGCAGTTACTGGTCTAGCGGGAAGGAGACCCAGTACTTC. This encodes CASSYWSSGKETQYF.

V usage is TRBV19 and J usage is TRBJ2-3; TRBD2 aligns across 11 bases. This CDR3 is 16 amino acids long. Germline V lookup: CDR1 LNHDA, CDR2 SQIVND (reference sequence). V was pared by 8 bases and J by 2 bases, with 9 bases of the junction left unmatched. CDR3 loop: CASYPGTSGYTDTQYF. The CDR3 DNA is TGTGCCAGTTACCCCGGGACTAGCGGATACACAGATACGCAGTATTTT.

This clone showed up just a few times. V and J are TRBV16 and TRBJ2-7; D is possibly TRBD1 (6 bases). CDR1 is KGHSY and CDR2 is FQNENV in the germline V gene. Trimming pared 7 bases from V and 1 base from J, leaving 14 bases between. The CDR3 sequence is 14 residues long. CDR3 coding DNA: TGTGCCAGCACCCCCGGGACACCTTCCTACGAGCAGTACTTC. It codes for CASTPGTPSYEQYF.

The J gene is TRBJ1-2, the V gene TRBV15; 8 nucleotides line up with TRBD1. V gave up 4 bases and J gave up 7 bases; unmatched junction bases: 11. The CDR3 is 15 residues long. Germline values: CDR1 LNHNV, CDR2 YYDKDF (reference sequence). CDR3 bases: TGTGCCACCAGCACCGGCGGACAGGGCGTTAGTGGCTACACCTTC. It codes for CATSTGGQGVSGYTF. The entire variable domain, with the rest obtained from reference TRBV15 and TRBJ1-2, is as follows: DAMVIQNPRYQVTQFGKPVTLSCSQTLNHNVMYWYQQKSSQAPKLLFHYYDKDFNNEADTPDNFQSRRPNTSFCFLDIRSPGLGDTAMYLCATSTGGQGVSGYTFGSGTRLTVV.